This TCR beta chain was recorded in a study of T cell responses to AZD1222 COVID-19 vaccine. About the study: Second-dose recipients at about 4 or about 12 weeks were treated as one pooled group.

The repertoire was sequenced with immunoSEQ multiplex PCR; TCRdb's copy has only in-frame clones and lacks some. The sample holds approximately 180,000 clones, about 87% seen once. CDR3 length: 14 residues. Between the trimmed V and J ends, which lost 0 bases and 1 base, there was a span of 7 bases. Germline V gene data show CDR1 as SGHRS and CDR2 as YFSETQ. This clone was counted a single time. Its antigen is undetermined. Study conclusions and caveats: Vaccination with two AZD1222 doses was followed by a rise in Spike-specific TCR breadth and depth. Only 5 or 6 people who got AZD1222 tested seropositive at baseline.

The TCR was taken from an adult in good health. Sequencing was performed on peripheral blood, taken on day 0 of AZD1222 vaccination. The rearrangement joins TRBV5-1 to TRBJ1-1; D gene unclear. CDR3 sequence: CASSLGQKNTEAFF. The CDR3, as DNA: TGCGCCAGCAGCTTGGGGCAGAAGAACACTGAAGCTTTCTTT. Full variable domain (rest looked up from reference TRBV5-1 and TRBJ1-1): KAGVTQTPRYLIKTRGQQVTLSCSPISGHRSVSWYQQTPGQGLQFLFEYFSETQRNKGNFPGRFSGRQFSNSRSEMNVSTLELGDSALYLCASSLGQKNTEAFFGQGTRLTVV.